This TCR beta chain was retrieved from a study of CD8 T cells in ankylosing spondylitis. V was cut by 1 base and J by 8 bases, with 9 bases left in between. Per the germline V gene, CDR1 is SGHVS and CDR2 is FNYEAQ. There are 14 residues in the CDR3. Many counts were recorded for this clonotype. Each CDR3 protein is one row after TCRdb ran MiXCR on the 5' RACE reads. The repertoire holds around 120,000 distinct CDR3 sequences, around 15% seen once, with 2.5% to 3.5% in the top ten. The source is a female donor with ankylosing spondylitis or in good health (not recorded which). The sample taken for sequencing was blood, either unsorted or a sorted T cell fraction (not recorded which). The J gene is TRBJ1-6, the V gene TRBV7-6; D remains ambiguous. The CDR3 loop is CASSLGGLDSPLHF. CDR3 DNA: TGTGCCAGCAGCTTAGGAGGGTTGGATTCACCCCTCCACTTT.